This T cell receptor beta chain came from a study of cytomegalovirus exposure and HLA in healthy donors. Study summary: Unique TCR beta sequences numbering approximately 100 million came from 190 million or so T cells in an earlier analysis.

The study, taken as a whole, reports: Some TCR beta chains (about 170 of them) were listed as cytomegalovirus-associated. Accurate prediction of most subjects' HLA-A and HLA-B alleles from TCR beta sequences was reported.

The PCR contained 60 Vbeta and 13 Jbeta primers. Some clones are missing from TCRdb's copy, which holds only in-frame ones; the method was immunoSEQ multiplex PCR. Of approximately 130,000 clones listed, roughly 85% are singletons. The CDR3 loop spans 19 amino acids. V lost 5 bases, J lost 2 bases, and 17 bases stayed unmatched. CDR1 is LNHNV and CDR2 is YYDKDF in the germline V gene (reference sequence). Points on this clone: What it recognizes is unknown.

This chain connects TRBV15 to TRBJ2-3; 9 bases fit TRBD1. This TCR was sampled from a boy younger than 18 in good health and CMV-seronegative. The sequencing input was PBMCs. This CDR3 is CATSWLLGQGVGNTDTQYF. Written as DNA, the CDR3 is TGTGCCACCAGCTGGCTCTTGGGACAGGGAGTGGGAAACACAGATACGCAGTATTTT.